The rows below give T cell receptor beta chains drawn from one sample of a study of cytomegalovirus exposure and HLA in healthy donors. Using immunoSEQ multiplex PCR, the repertoire was profiled, and TCRdb retains in-frame clones only, with some absent. The sample gives about 110,000 clones, roughly 95% of which show up once; 0.67% is in the top ten. The sample taken for sequencing was PBMCs. All receptors derive from a woman aged 18-35 years in good health and CMV-seronegative. CDR3s include the opening cysteine and the closing phenylalanine or tryptophan. The D gene is left open where the match is weak. Clone size is shown for a subset of rows, as once, few, many or a class of expanded clone.

size,J,V,D,DNA,CDR3
NA,TRBJ2-3,TRBV19,NA,TGTGCCAGTACAGGGGATACGCAGTATTTT,CASTGDTQYF
once,TRBJ2-2,TRBV19,NA,TGTGCCAGTAGTGTCGACATCTTCAAGGGGGAGCTGTTTTTT,CASSVDIFKGELFF
NA,TRBJ2-2,TRBV9,NA,TGTGCCAGCAGTGACCCGACAGGCCGGTCGAACACCGGGGAGCTGTTTTTT,CASSDPTGRSNTGELFF
NA,TRBJ2-6,TRBV10-3,NA,TGTGCCACCACGACAGGAATCTCTGGGGCCAACGTCCTGACTTTC,CATTTGISGANVLTF
NA,TRBJ1-3,TRBV2,TRBD1,TGTGCCAGCAGTGGATTACAGGGGGCGCCTGGAAACACCATATATTTT,CASSGLQGAPGNTIYF
NA,TRBJ2-6,TRBV29-1,NA,TGCAGCGTTGAATATACAGCTGGGGCCAACGTCCTGACTTTC,CSVEYTAGANVLTF
NA,TRBJ1-5,TRBV5-1,NA,TGCGCCAGCAGCCCAGGGTTCGGACACGAAGCGCCCCAGCATTTT,CASSPGFGHEAPQHF
NA,TRBJ2-1,TRBV7-9,NA,TGTGCCAGCAGCTTAGAGGCAGGTTACTACAATGAGCAGTTCTTC,CASSLEAGYYNEQFF
NA,TRBJ2-7,TRBV13,NA,TGTGCCAGCAGCTTAAGGCAGGTCACCTACGAGCAGTACTTC,CASSLRQVTYEQYF
NA,TRBJ2-1,TRBV19,NA,TGTGCCAGTAGTATAATAGCCGGTGAGCAGTTCTTC,CASSIIAGEQFF
NA,TRBJ1-3,TRBV5-4,NA,TGTGCCAGCAGCTTCGACCAGGTGGCTGGAAACACCATATATTTT,CASSFDQVAGNTIYF
NA,TRBJ1-5,TRBV28,NA,TGTGCCAGCCAACCGGGGGACTCTAGCAATCAGCCCCAGCATTTT,CASQPGDSSNQPQHF
NA,TRBJ1-4,TRBV4-1,TRBD1,TGCGCCAGCAGTCCGGACAGGGGGGCGGCTAATGAAAAACTGTTTTTT,CASSPDRGAANEKLFF
NA,TRBJ1-2,TRBV5-6,NA,TGTGCCAGCAGCTTGTGGACAGCCCCTCAAGGCTACACCTTC,CASSLWTAPQGYTF
NA,TRBJ2-7,TRBV19,TRBD1,TGTGCCAGTAGTACCCAACCGGGACAGGGCATCGGCGAGCAGTACTTC,CASSTQPGQGIGEQYF
NA,TRBJ2-1,TRBV7-9,NA,TGTGCCAGCAGCTCGGGTGGCAATGAGCAGTTCTTC,CASSSGGNEQFF
NA,TRBJ1-6,TRBV30,TRBD1,TGTGCCTGGAACCCGGGACAGGGTCCAACCCTCCACTTT,CAWNPGQGPTLHF
NA,TRBJ1-3,TRBV2,NA,TGTGCCAGCAGTTCCAGGGGTTCTGGAAACACCATATATTTT,CASSSRGSGNTIYF
NA,TRBJ1-2,TRBV6-6,TRBD1,TGTGCCAGCAGACTCGGACAGGGGTGGGGTGGCTACACCTTC,CASRLGQGWGGYTF
NA,TRBJ2-7,TRBV18,TRBD2,TGTGCCAGCTCACCACGACTAGCGGGGGGCCTAGCCTACAAGCAGTACTTC,CASSPRLAGGLAYKQYF
NA,TRBJ2-5,TRBV28,TRBD2,TGTGCCAGCAGTCGCCGACTAGCGGGGGGCCAAGAGACCCAGTACTTC,CASSRRLAGGQETQYF
NA,TRBJ2-3,TRBV7-9,TRBD1,TGTGCCAGCAGCTTAGTAACTGGAGACAGGGGTTTTACAGATACGCAGTATTTT,CASSLVTGDRGFTDTQYF